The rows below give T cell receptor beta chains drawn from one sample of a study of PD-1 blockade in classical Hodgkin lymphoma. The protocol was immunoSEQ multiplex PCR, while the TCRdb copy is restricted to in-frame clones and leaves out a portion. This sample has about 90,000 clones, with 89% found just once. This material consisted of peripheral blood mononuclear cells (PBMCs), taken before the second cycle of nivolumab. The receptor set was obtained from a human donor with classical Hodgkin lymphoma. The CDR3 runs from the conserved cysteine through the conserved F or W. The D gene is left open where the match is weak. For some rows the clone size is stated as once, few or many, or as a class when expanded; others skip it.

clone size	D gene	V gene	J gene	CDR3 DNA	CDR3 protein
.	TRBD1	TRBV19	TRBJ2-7	TGTGCCACGGGACAGGGGGGCTACGAGCAGTACTTC	CATGQGGYEQYF
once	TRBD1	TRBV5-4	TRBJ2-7	TGTGCCAGCAGCTTGGGGACAGGGCAAACAGCCTACGAGCAGTACTTC	CASSLGTGQTAYEQYF
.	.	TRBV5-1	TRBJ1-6	TGCGCCAGCAGCTTGGGAAGCTCCTATAATTCACCCCTCCACTTT	CASSLGSSYNSPLHF
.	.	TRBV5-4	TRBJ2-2	TGTGCCAGCAGCTTGAGTACAGGGCGGGGCACCGGGGAGCTGTTTTTT	CASSLSTGRGTGELFF
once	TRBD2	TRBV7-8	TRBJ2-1	TGTGCCGTGCTAGCGGGGGGCAATGAGCAGTTCTTC	CAVLAGGNEQFF
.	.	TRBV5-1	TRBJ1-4	TGCGCCAGCAGCTTGGGGATGACTAATGAAAAACTGTTTTTT	CASSLGMTNEKLFF
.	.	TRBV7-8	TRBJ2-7	TGTGCCAGCAGCTCCCTAGCCGGACTACACTACGAGCAGTACTTC	CASSSLAGLHYEQYF
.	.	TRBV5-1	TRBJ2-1	TGCGCCAGTATAAAGGGGACTTCTTACAATGAGCAGTTCTTC	CASIKGTSYNEQFF
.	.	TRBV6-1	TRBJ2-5	TGTGCCAGCAGTGAAGTCCGGATCCGTGGGGCCCAGTACTTC	CASSEVRIRGAQYF
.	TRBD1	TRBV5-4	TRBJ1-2	TGTGCCAGCAGCTACGGGGGACAGGGAACCTATGGCTACACCTTC	CASSYGGQGTYGYTF
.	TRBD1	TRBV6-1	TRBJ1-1	TGTGCCAGCAGTAAGGGACAGGGGGCCATCACTGAAGCTTTCTTT	CASSKGQGAITEAFF
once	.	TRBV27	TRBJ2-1	TGTGCCAGCAGTTTAAGTGGCATGGTTGGGGACTCCAGATTCAATGAGCAGTTCTTC	CASSLSGMVGDSRFNEQFF
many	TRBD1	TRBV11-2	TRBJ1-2	TGTGCCAGCAGCCAGGGACAGTATTATGGCTACACCTTC	CASSQGQYYGYTF
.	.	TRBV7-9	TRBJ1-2	TGTGCCAGCAGCTTAGGTGGCGGCTACACCTTC	CASSLGGGYTF
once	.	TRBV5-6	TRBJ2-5	TGTGCCAGCAGCTTGAACGCCCGGGAGACCCAGTACTTC	CASSLNARETQYF
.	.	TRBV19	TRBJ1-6	TGTGCCAGTAGTATTGCAGGGAATAATTCACCCCTCCACTTT	CASSIAGNNSPLHF
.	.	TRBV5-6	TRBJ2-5	TGTGCCAGCAGCTTGATCCCTGCGGTTATTCAGTACTTC	CASSLIPAVIQYF
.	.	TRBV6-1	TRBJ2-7	TGTGCCAGCGCAACCTACGAGCAGTACTTC	CASATYEQYF
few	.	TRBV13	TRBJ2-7	TGTGCCAGCAGCTTACAGGGTTCCGGCTACGAGCAGTACTTC	CASSLQGSGYEQYF
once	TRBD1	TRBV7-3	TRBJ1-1	TGTGCCAGCAGCTTAGGGGACAGGAGGTCTGAAGCTTTCTTT	CASSLGDRRSEAFF
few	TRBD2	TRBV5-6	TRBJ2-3	TGTGCCAGCAGGCCGGGACTAGCGGAGGGCACAGATACGCAGTATTTT	CASRPGLAEGTDTQYF
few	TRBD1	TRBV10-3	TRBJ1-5	TGTGCCATCAGTACGCAGGGGGATCAGCCCCAGCATTTT	CAISTQGDQPQHF
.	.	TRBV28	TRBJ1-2	TGTGCCACAGGTTTTTATGGCTACACCTTC	CATGFYGYTF
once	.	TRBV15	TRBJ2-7	TGTGCCACCAGCAGAGTAGGCTCCTACGAGCAGTACTTC	CATSRVGSYEQYF
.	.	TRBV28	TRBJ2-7	TGTGCCAGCAGCCAGCCGGGACTTCCCTCCTACGAGCAGTACTTC	CASSQPGLPSYEQYF
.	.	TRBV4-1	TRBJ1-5	TGCGCCAGCAGCCAAGATTTTAGCAATCAGCCCCAGCATTTT	CASSQDFSNQPQHF
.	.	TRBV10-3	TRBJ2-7	TGTGCCATCAGTGAGACTAGCACCTTCTACGAGCAGTACTTC	CAISETSTFYEQYF
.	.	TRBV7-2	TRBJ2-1	TGTGCCAGCAGCTCAACTAGCCCTCGTGGAGAGCAGTTCTTC	CASSSTSPRGEQFF
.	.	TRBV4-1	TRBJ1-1	TGCGCCAGCAGCCAGGGGGATTACACTGAAGCTTTCTTT	CASSQGDYTEAFF